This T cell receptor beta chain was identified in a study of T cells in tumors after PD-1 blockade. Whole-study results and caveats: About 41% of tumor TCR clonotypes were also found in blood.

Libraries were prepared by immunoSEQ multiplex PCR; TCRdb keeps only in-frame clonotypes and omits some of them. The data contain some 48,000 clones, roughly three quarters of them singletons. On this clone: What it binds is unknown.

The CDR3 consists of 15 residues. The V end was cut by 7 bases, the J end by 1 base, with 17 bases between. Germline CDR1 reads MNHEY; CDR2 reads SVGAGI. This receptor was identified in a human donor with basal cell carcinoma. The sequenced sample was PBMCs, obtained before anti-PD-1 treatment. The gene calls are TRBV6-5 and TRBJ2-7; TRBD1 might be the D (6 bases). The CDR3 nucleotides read TGTGCCAGCAACAACCGACAGGTTGGATCCTACGAGCAGTACTTC. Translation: CASNNRQVGSYEQYF.